The 17 T cell receptor beta chains below come from one sample, sequenced in a study of shared clonotypes between healthy human individuals. The protocol was immunoSEQ multiplex PCR, while the TCRdb copy is restricted to in-frame clones and leaves out a portion. The table includes 550,000 to 750,000 clones, about 90% detected once. The naive CD8 fraction comprised CD45RO-negative cells positively selected for CCR7 and excluded terminally differentiated effector memory CD45RA+ cells. Sequenced material: naive CD8+ T cells sorted from blood. The receptor source for this set is a man under 40 in good health.

This clone has a single count. V usage is TRBV9 and J usage is TRBJ2-2; no reliable D call. Germline CDR1 is SGDLS and CDR2 is YYNGEE. The V end lost 4 bases, the J end lost 4 bases, and 8 bases lay between the germline ends. CDR3 length equals 13 residues. CDR3 in amino acids: CASSLRVTGELFF. The CDR3 coding sequence is TGTGCCAGCAGCCTAAGGGTCACCGGGGAGCTGTTTTTT.

The J gene is TRBJ2-7, the V gene TRBV27; 9 bases align to TRBD2. V was clipped by 5 bases and J by 2 bases; unmatched bases: 10. Germline V lookup: CDR1 MNHEY, CDR2 SMNVEV (reference sequence). The CDR3 has 16 amino acids. The CDR3 region has the DNA TGTGCCAGCAGTGATTCAGCGGGAGGTATTGCCTACGAGCAGTACTTC. Protein product: CASSDSAGGIAYEQYF.

The table lists this clone with a count of one. This chain joins TRBV29-1 and TRBJ1-2; D unclear. The germline gives CDR1 SQVTM, CDR2 ANQGSEA. V was cut by 3 bases and J by 4 bases, with 15 bases left in between. The CDR3 has 14 amino acids. CDR3 bases: TGCAGCGTTGAGTTGGGGAGTCTTCCCTATGGCTACACCTTC. Protein sequence: CSVELGSLPYGYTF.

The J gene is TRBJ2-7, the V gene TRBV28; a possible D gene is TRBD1 (6 bases). Trimming shortened V by 3 bases and J by 3 bases, and 12 bases separated the two germline ends. Germline V gene lookup returns CDR1 MDHEN and CDR2 SYDVKM. The CDR3 is 14 amino acids. CDR3: CASSLAGVGYEQYF. In DNA, the CDR3 is TGTGCCAGCAGTTTGGCAGGGGTGGGCTACGAGCAGTACTTC.

The V and J genes are TRBV19 and TRBJ1-1; no reliable D call. V dropped 5 bases and J dropped 0 bases, with 4 bases sitting between them. The CDR3 totals 12 residues. Germline V CDR1 and CDR2: LNHDA, SQIVND (reference sequence). The CDR3 sequence: CASSPVNTEAFF. CDR3 nucleotides: TGTGCCAGTAGTCCAGTGAACACTGAAGCTTTCTTT.

V is TRBV30 and J is TRBJ1-3; 7 nucleotides agree with TRBD1. V lost 4 bases, J lost 4 bases, and 16 bases stayed unmatched. Germline CDR1 is GTSNPN and CDR2 is SVGIG (reference sequence). There are 17 residues in the CDR3. As DNA, the CDR3 is TGTGCCTGGACTCCTTTGGACAGGACCCTTTCCGGAAACACCATATATTTT. This sequence encodes CAWTPLDRTLSGNTIYF.

V usage is TRBV25-1 and J usage is TRBJ2-3; weak D call: TRBD2 (5 bases). The V gene's germline CDR1 is MGHDK and CDR2 SYGVNS. V lost 8 bases, J lost 1 base, and 19 bases lay in between. The CDR3 has 16 residues. The CDR3 DNA reads TGTGCCAGCTCAGAAGGAGGAGAGAGGGGCACAGATACGCAGTATTTT. This codes for CASSEGGERGTDTQYF. The whole variable domain, filled in from reference TRBV25-1 and TRBJ2-3, reads EADIYQTPRYLVIGTGKKITLECSQTMGHDKMYWYQQDPGMELHLIHYSYGVNSTEKGDLSSESTVSRIRTEHFPLTLESARPSHTSQYLCASSEGGERGTDTQYFGPGTRLTVL.

The chain uses TRBV7-9 and TRBJ2-2; the match to TRBD2 covers 12 bases. V lost 2 bases and J lost 5; bases outside the gene matches: 3. The CDR3 consists of 16 residues. Per the germline V gene, CDR1 is SEHNR and CDR2 is FQNEAQ (reference sequence). This chain's CDR3 is CASSLPTSGRTGELFF. CDR3 DNA: TGTGCCAGCAGCTTACCGACTAGCGGGAGAACCGGGGAGCTGTTTTTT.

V is TRBV7-6 and J is TRBJ2-3; the D gene could be TRBD1 or TRBD2 (5 bases each). CDR3 length equals 15 residues. Per the germline V gene, CDR1 is SGHVS and CDR2 is FNYEAQ. Between the trimmed V and J ends, which lost 0 bases and 3 bases, there was a span of 10 bases. DNA of the CDR3: TGTGCCAGCAGCTTAGCGCTGAGGGGTACAGATACGCAGTATTTT. Protein: CASSLALRGTDTQYF. Supplemented by reference TRBV7-6 and TRBJ2-3, the full variable domain reads GAGVSQSPRYKVTKRGQDVALRCDPISGHVSLYWYRQALGQGPEFLTYFNYEAQQDKSGLPNDRFSAERPEGSISTLTIQRTEQRDSAMYRCASSLALRGTDTQYFGPGTRLTVL.

The chain recombines TRBV27 with TRBJ1-5, with 7 bases lining up with TRBD1. The CDR3 runs 18 residues. V lost 1 base to trimming and J lost 0 bases; unmatched junction nucleotides: 9. The germline CDR1 and CDR2 sequences are MNHEY and SMNVEV (reference sequence). The CDR3 region is CASSLYSGQPISNQPQHF. In DNA form, the CDR3 reads TGTGCCAGCAGTTTATACTCGGGACAGCCAATTAGCAATCAGCCCCAGCATTTT.

The V gene is TRBV19, the J gene TRBJ2-1, with a possible D match to TRBD2 (6 bases). From germline, CDR1 is LNHDA and CDR2 SQIVND (reference sequence). The CDR3 spans 16 residues. V lost 5 bases, J lost 9 bases, and 23 bases lay in between. Written as DNA, the CDR3 is TGTGCCAGTAGTTTGGGCGGGTATGGGGTTAGCGGTGAGCAGTTCTTC. This translates into CASSLGGYGVSGEQFF.

This chain connects TRBV7-9 to TRBJ2-3; tentatively, D is TRBD2 (6 bases). Trimming cost V 5 bases and J 2 bases, with 14 bases left between them. There are 15 residues in the CDR3. From germline, CDR1 is SEHNR and CDR2 FQNEAQ (reference sequence). The CDR3: CASSGGSSTTDTQYF. The CDR3 nucleotides read TGTGCCAGCAGCGGGGGGAGCTCAACCACAGATACGCAGTATTTT.

On this clone itself: Other DNA sequences in this sample translate to the same CDR3. The rearrangement links TRBV27 to TRBJ2-7; D may correspond to TRBD1 or TRBD2 (5 bases each). This CDR3 contains 13 residues. Germline V gives CDR1 MNHEY, CDR2 SMNVEV (reference sequence). Trimming pared 0 bases from V and 4 bases from J, leaving 7 bases between. The CDR3 DNA sequence: TGTGCCAGCAGTTTATCTGGGGGATACGAGCAGTACTTC. It codes for CASSLSGGYEQYF.

V usage is TRBV4-1 and J usage is TRBJ1-3; D ambiguous. The length of the CDR3 is 14 residues. Looked up from germline, CDR1 is MGHRA and CDR2 is YSYEKL. With 3 bases removed from V and 0 bases from J, the gap between germline ends came to 6 bases. The CDR3 region is CASSHIGSGNTIYF. The DNA for the CDR3 is TGCGCCAGCAGCCATATAGGCTCTGGAAACACCATATATTTT.

The chain employs TRBV18 and TRBJ2-7, with D maybe TRBD1 (5 bases). This CDR3 region has 15 residues. V lost 2 bases and J lost 5, with 16 bases in between. Germline CDR1 KGHSH, CDR2 LQKENI. CDR3 amino acids: CASSPGATFVDEQYF. The DNA of the CDR3 is TGTGCCAGCTCACCAGGGGCAACCTTCGTTGACGAGCAGTACTTC.

This sequence joins TRBV11-2 and TRBJ1-3; 9 bases map to TRBD1. V shed 5 bases, J shed 7 bases, and the junction held 12 bases outside the gene matches. The CDR3 has 16 amino acids. Germline V CDR1 and CDR2: SGHAT, FQNNGV. CDR3 sequence (DNA): TGTGCCAGCAGCCTACGTACAGGGGGCTCCGGGAACACCATATATTTT. It codes for CASSLRTGGSGNTIYF.

V and J are TRBV2 and TRBJ2-7; D remains ambiguous. The CDR3 has 13 residues. V was pared by 5 bases and J by 1 base, with 9 bases between. Looked up from germline, CDR1 is SNHLY and CDR2 is FYNNEI. The CDR3 is CASSSSWSYEQYF. CDR3 sequence (DNA): TGTGCCAGCAGTTCGTCATGGTCCTACGAGCAGTACTTC. The variable domain in full, with the rest retrieved from reference TRBV2 and TRBJ2-7, is EPEVTQTPSHQVTQMGQEVILRCVPISNHLYFYWYRQILGQKVEFLVSFYNNEISEKSEIFDDQFSVERPDGSNFTLKIRSTKLEDSAMYFCASSSSWSYEQYFGPGTRLTVT.